The 20 T cell receptor beta chains reported below all come from one sample, sequenced in a study of a mutant IDH1 vaccine in newly diagnosed glioma. What these receptors recognize is not known. Specified time point: week 35, safety follow-up. The content of each vaccine dose was 300 ug of mutant IDH1 20-mer peptide, and topical imiquimod accompanied it. The table came from immunoSEQ multiplex PCR; TCRdb's copy has only in-frame clones and leaves some out. The table has approximately 45,000 clones, 88% seen once. Source: PBMCs, taken from a glioma patient whose treatment included an IDH1 peptide vaccine. All receptors derive from a woman aged 40 to 50 with glioma.

The chain combines TRBV11-2 with TRBJ2-1; D is possibly TRBD2 (5 bases). The CDR3 covers 17 residues. V was trimmed by 4 bases and J by 1 base, leaving 17 bases between them. Germline V gene lookup returns CDR1 SGHAT and CDR2 FQNNGV. The CDR3 spells CASSYDADFVSYNEQFF. DNA for the CDR3: TGTGCCAGCAGCTATGACGCGGACTTTGTTTCCTACAATGAGCAGTTCTTC.

The chain employs TRBV18 and TRBJ2-2; 11 nucleotides match TRBD2. This CDR3 spans 16 amino acids. Germline V gene data show CDR1 as KGHSH and CDR2 as LQKENI. With 2 bases clipped from V and 6 bases from J, the junction kept 5 bases outside the gene matches. This chain's CDR3 is CASSPVLAGGSGELFF. As DNA, the CDR3 is TGTGCCAGCTCACCAGTGCTAGCGGGAGGTTCCGGGGAGCTGTTTTTT.

The chain employs TRBV11-2 and TRBJ2-2, with unresolved D. Per the germline V gene, CDR1 is SGHAT and CDR2 is FQNNGV. The CDR3 length is 14 residues. Trimming took 5 bases from V and 6 from J, leaving 13 bases between them. CDR3 coding DNA: TGTGCCAGCAGCCTTTCGGCTAGTCCCGGGGAGCTGTTTTTT. It is translated as CASSLSASPGELFF.

This chain links TRBV19 with TRBJ1-1; D is possibly TRBD1 (5 bases). The CDR3 runs to 14 residues. The V gene lost 5 bases and the J gene lost 1 base, with 11 bases spanning the gap. Germline lookup yields CDR1 LNHDA and CDR2 SQIVND (reference sequence). The CDR3: CASSSPGRNTEAFF. The CDR3 nucleotides read TGTGCCAGTAGTTCGCCAGGGCGGAACACTGAAGCTTTCTTT.

This clone occurred a few times. This chain uses TRBV30 with TRBJ1-4; D gene uncertain. Per germline, CDR1 GTSNPN and CDR2 SVGIG (reference sequence). V dropped 2 bases and J dropped 7 bases, with 11 bases sitting between them. The length of the CDR3 is 13 residues. The CDR3 sequence is CAWSSGLFEKLFF. The CDR3 coding sequence is TGTGCCTGGAGTAGCGGCCTGTTTGAAAAACTGTTTTTT.

The rearrangement joins TRBV27 to TRBJ2-3, with 8 bases identical to TRBD2. Germline loops: CDR1 MNHEY, CDR2 SMNVEV (reference sequence). The CDR3 is 15 amino acids. V shed 0 bases and J 3 bases; nucleotides not matched to a gene: 2. CDR3 loop: CASSLSAGETDTQYF. CDR3 coding DNA: TGTGCCAGCAGTTTATCAGCGGGAGAAACAGATACGCAGTATTTT.

The chain recombines TRBV4-1 with TRBJ2-3; 7 bases fit TRBD2. The trim removed 0 bases at V and 0 bases at J, leaving 9 bases unmatched. CDR1 and CDR2 (germline): MGHRA, YSYEKL. The CDR3 totals 18 residues. Written as DNA, the CDR3 is TGCGCCAGCAGCCAAGATCCCAGCGGGGAGACTAGCACAGATACGCAGTATTTT. This translates into CASSQDPSGETSTDTQYF.

This clone occurred once. This chain connects TRBV6-1 to TRBJ1-1; perhaps TRBD1 as D (5 bases). This CDR3 region has 15 residues. V lost 3 bases to trimming and J lost 4 bases, with 15 bases between them. CDR1 is MNHNS, CDR2 SASEGT, per germline. DNA of the CDR3: TGTGCCAGCAGTGACAGGGTAGGGGCCGGCACTGAAGCTTTCTTT. It specifies CASSDRVGAGTEAFF.

J is TRBJ2-5 and V is TRBV7-2, with 8 bases identical to TRBD2. The CDR3 is made up of 15 amino acids. The J segment lost 4 bases and the V segment lost 5 bases, leaving 9 bases of the junction unmatched. The V gene's germline CDR1 is SGHTA and CDR2 FQGNSA. The CDR3 loop is CASSGSRLAGETQYF. CDR3 nucleotides: TGTGCCAGCAGCGGCAGTCGGCTAGCGGGAGAGACCCAGTACTTC. The entire variable domain, with the rest obtained from reference TRBV7-2 and TRBJ2-5, is as follows: GAGVSQSPSNKVTEKGKDVELRCDPISGHTALYWYRQSLGQGLEFLIYFQGNSAPDKSGLPSDRFSAERTGGSVSTLTIQRTQQEDSAVYLCASSGSRLAGETQYFGPGTRLLVL.

V usage is TRBV4-1 and J usage is TRBJ1-1, with 11 bases fitting TRBD1. Germline CDR1 and CDR2: MGHRA and YSYEKL. CDR3 length equals 17 residues. With V trimmed by 3 bases and J by 1 base, 7 bases remained unmatched. Here the CDR3 reads CASSQTGQGARNTEAFF. CDR3 nucleotides: TGCGCCAGCAGCCAGACCGGACAGGGGGCTAGGAACACTGAAGCTTTCTTT.

The chain recombines TRBV5-1 with TRBJ2-1; TRBD1 agrees at 7 bases. V shed 3 bases, J shed 3 bases, and the junction held 6 bases outside the gene matches. The CDR3 length is 15 residues. Germline-derived CDR1 and CDR2 are SGHRS and YFSETQ. CDR3 sequence reads: CASSYGTVDYNEQFF. CDR3 DNA sequence: TGCGCCAGCAGCTACGGGACAGTCGACTACAATGAGCAGTTCTTC.

V gene TRBV5-1 combines with J gene TRBJ2-1; D unclear. V dropped 2 bases and J dropped 2 bases, with 11 bases sitting between them. The CDR3 runs to 15 residues. CDR1 and CDR2 (germline): SGHRS, YFSETQ. The CDR3 here is CASSFSTNTYNEQFF. The CDR3 coding sequence is TGCGCCAGCAGCTTCTCGACAAATACCTACAATGAGCAGTTCTTC.

The chain joins TRBV19 to TRBJ1-6; D remains ambiguous. Germline CDR1 and CDR2: LNHDA and SQIVND (reference sequence). Trimming removed 6 bases from V and 5 bases from J, with 11 bases in between. CDR3 length: 14 amino acids. The CDR3 here is CASRGDYNNSPLHF. In DNA, the CDR3 is TGTGCCAGTAGGGGCGACTACAATAATTCACCCCTCCACTTT.

This clone was observed once. The V and J genes are TRBV14 and TRBJ2-7; D gene uncertain. The ends were cut back, 4 bases at V and 0 bases at J, with 10 bases in the middle. The CDR3 sequence is 14 residues long. Germline CDR1 and CDR2: SGHDN and FVKESK. The chain's CDR3 is CASSPRPSSYEQYF. The CDR3 DNA reads as TGTGCCAGCAGCCCGCGACCGAGCTCCTACGAGCAGTACTTC.

The chain carries TRBV7-8 and TRBJ1-5; D remains unclear. The CDR3 has 13 amino acids. The V end lost 2 bases, the J end lost 4 bases, and 6 bases lay between the germline ends. Germline V gene sequence: CDR1 SGHVS, CDR2 FQNEAQ. CDR3 DNA: TGTGCCAGCAGCTTAAAATTTAATCAGCCCCAGCATTTT. It is translated as CASSLKFNQPQHF.

The chain combines TRBV7-9 with TRBJ2-5, with 9 bases fitting TRBD2. The V gene's germline CDR1 is SEHNR and CDR2 FQNEAQ (reference sequence). The junction had 7 bases not matched to a gene; V was cut back by 3 bases and J by 5 bases. The CDR3 contains 15 residues. CDR3 DNA: TGTGCCAGCAGCTTTTCGCGGGAGGGCCGGGAGACCCAGTACTTC. Amino acids: CASSFSREGRETQYF.

The chain uses TRBV5-1 and TRBJ2-7, with a possible D match to TRBD2 (6 bases). CDR3 length equals 14 residues. V was trimmed by 0 bases and J by 2 bases, leaving 9 bases between them. The germline CDR1 and CDR2 sequences are SGHRS and YFSETQ. The CDR3 nucleotides read TGCGCCAGCAGCTTGGCGGGGGTAACCTACGAGCAGTACTTC. It codes for CASSLAGVTYEQYF.

The chain is built from TRBV4-2 and TRBJ1-2; TRBD1 matches 7 bases. Germline assignment: CDR1 LGHNA and CDR2 YNFKEQ. The CDR3 runs to 15 residues. J was trimmed by 4 bases and V by 1 base; bases with no gene match: 6. Written as DNA, the CDR3 is TGTGCCAGCAGCCAAGCACAGGGGCAGAGCTATGGCTACACCTTC. Translating it yields CASSQAQGQSYGYTF.

The chain combines TRBV4-2 with TRBJ2-7, with D possibly matching TRBD2 (5 bases). CDR1 and CDR2 (germline): LGHNA, YNFKEQ. The CDR3 is 16 amino acids. V was pared by 0 bases and J by 0 bases, with 12 bases between. Here the CDR3 reads CASSQEAQRSSYEQYF. The CDR3 DNA reads TGTGCCAGCAGCCAAGAAGCCCAGCGGAGCTCCTACGAGCAGTACTTC.

This clone was recorded once. V usage is TRBV15 and J usage is TRBJ1-5; D possibly corresponds to TRBD1 (5 bases). The length of the CDR3 is 15 residues. Germline loops: CDR1 LNHNV, CDR2 YYDKDF (reference sequence). The V and J ends lost 0 bases and 6 bases respectively, with 12 bases between them. Written as DNA, the CDR3 is TGTGCCACCAGCAGAGATCGGGGGGGTAGTCAGCCCCAGCATTTT. This translates into CATSRDRGGSQPQHF.